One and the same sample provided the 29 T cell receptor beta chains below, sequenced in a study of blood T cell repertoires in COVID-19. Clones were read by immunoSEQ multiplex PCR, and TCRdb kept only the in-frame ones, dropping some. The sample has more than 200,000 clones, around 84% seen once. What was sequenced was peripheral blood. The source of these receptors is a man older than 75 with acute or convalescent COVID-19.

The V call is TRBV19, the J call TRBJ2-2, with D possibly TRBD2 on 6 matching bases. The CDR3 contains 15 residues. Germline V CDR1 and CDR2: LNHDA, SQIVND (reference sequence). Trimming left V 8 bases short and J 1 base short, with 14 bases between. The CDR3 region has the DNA TGTGCCAGTTCGACGGGACTCCTGAACACCGGGGAGCTGTTTTTT. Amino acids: CASSTGLLNTGELFF.

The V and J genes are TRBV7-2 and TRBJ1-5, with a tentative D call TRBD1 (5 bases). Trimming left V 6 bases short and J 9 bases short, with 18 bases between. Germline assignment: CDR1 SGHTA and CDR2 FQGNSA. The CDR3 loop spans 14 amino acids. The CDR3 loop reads CASSLSPGLWPQHF. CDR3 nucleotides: TGTGCCAGCAGTCTTAGTCCGGGACTCTGGCCCCAGCATTTT.

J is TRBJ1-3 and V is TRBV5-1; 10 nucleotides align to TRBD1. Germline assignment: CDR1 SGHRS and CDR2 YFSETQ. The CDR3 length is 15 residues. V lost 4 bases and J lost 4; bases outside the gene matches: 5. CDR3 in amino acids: CASSTGTGAGNTIYF. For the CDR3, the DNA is TGCGCCAGCAGCACAGGGACAGGGGCAGGAAACACCATATATTTT.

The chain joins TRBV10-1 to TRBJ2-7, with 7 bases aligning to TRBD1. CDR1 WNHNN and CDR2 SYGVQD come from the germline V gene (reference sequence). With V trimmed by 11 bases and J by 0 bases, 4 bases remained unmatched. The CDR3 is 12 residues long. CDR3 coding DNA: TGCGCCGGTGACAGGGACTCCTACGAGCAGTACGTC. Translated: CAGDRDSYEQYV.

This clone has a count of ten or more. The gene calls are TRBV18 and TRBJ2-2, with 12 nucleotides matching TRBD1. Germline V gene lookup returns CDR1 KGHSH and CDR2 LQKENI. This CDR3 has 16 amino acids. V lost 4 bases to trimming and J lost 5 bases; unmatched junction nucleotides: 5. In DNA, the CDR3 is TGTGCCAGCTCACGAGCGGGACAGGGGGCGACCGGGGAGCTGTTTTTT. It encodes CASSRAGQGATGELFF.

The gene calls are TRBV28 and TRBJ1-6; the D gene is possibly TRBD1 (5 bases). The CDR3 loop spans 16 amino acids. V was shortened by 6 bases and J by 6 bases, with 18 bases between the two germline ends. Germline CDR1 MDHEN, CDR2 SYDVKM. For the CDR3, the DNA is TGTGCCAGCAGCCGGACCCTCCGGGACTTTAATTCACCCCTCCACTTT. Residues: CASSRTLRDFNSPLHF.

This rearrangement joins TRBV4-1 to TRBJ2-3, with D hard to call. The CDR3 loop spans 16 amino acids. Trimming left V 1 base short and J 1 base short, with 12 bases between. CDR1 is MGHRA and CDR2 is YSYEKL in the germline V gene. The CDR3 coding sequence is TGCGCCAGCAGCCAAGGAAGCTTTGTCCGCACAGATACGCAGTATTTT. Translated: CASSQGSFVRTDTQYF.

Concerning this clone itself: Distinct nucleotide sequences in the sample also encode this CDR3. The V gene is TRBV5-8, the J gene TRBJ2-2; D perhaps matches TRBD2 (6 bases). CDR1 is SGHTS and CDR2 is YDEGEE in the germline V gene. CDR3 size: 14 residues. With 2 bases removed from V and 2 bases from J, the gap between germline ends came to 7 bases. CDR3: CASSFGGNTGELFF. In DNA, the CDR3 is TGTGCCAGCAGCTTCGGGGGAAACACCGGGGAGCTGTTTTTT.

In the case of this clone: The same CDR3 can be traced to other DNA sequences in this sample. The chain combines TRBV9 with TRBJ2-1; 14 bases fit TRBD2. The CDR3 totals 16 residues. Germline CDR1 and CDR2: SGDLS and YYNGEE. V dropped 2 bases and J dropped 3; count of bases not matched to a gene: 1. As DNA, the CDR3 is TGTGCCAGCAGCGTGGGACTAGCGGGAGTCTACAATGAGCAGTTCTTC. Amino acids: CASSVGLAGVYNEQFF. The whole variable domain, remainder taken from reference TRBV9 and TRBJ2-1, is DSGVTQTPKHLITATGQRVTLRCSPRSGDLSVYWYQQSLDQGLQFLIQYYNGEERAKGNILERFSAQQFPDLHSELNLSSLELGDSALYFCASSVGLAGVYNEQFFGPGTRLTVL.

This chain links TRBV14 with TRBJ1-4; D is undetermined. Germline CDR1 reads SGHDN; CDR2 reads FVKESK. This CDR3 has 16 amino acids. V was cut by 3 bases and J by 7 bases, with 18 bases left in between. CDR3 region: CASSHLGGVRCEKLFF. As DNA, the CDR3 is TGTGCCAGCAGCCACCTCGGTGGAGTTCGCTGTGAAAAACTGTTTTTT. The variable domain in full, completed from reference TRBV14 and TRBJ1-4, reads EAGVTQFPSHSVIEKGQTVTLRCDPISGHDNLYWYRRVMGKEIKFLLHFVKESKQDESGMPNNRFLAERTGGTYSTLKVQPAELEDSGVYFCASSHLGGVRCEKLFFGSGTQLSVL.

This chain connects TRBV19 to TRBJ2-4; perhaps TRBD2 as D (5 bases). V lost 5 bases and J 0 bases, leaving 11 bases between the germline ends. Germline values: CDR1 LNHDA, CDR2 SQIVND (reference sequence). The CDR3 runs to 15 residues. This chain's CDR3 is CASSPGLGAKNIQYF. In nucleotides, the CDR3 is TGTGCCAGTAGTCCCGGACTGGGAGCCAAAAACATTCAGTACTTC.

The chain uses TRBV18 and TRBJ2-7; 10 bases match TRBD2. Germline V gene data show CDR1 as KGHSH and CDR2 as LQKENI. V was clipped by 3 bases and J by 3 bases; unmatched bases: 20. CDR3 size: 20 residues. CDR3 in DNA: TGTGCCAGCTCACCCAGGCTACAGGTCATAGCGGGAGGAGGGCTCTACGAGCAGTACTTC. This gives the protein CASSPRLQVIAGGGLYEQYF.

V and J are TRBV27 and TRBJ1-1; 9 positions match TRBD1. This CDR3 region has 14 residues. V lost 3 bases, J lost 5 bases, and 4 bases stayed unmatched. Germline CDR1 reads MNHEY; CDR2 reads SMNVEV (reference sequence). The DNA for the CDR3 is TGTGCCAGCAGTTTGGGACAGGGACAAACTGAAGCTTTCTTT. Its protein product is CASSLGQGQTEAFF.

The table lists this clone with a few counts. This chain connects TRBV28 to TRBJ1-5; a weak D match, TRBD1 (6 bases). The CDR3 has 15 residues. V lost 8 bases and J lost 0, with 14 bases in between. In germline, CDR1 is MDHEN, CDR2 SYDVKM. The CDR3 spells CASQGGGPSNQPQHF. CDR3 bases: TGTGCCAGCCAAGGGGGGGGGCCTAGCAATCAGCCCCAGCATTTT.

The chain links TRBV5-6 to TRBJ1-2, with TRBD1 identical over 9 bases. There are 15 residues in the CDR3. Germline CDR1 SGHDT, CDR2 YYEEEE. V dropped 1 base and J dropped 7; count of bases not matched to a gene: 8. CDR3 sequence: CASSLSGQGFSGYTF. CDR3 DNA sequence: TGTGCCAGCAGCTTGAGTGGACAGGGGTTCAGTGGCTACACCTTC.

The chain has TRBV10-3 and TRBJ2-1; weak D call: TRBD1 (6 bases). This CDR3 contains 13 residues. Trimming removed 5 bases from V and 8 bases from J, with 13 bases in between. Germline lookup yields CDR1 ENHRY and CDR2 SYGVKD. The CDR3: CAISTTGLDEQFF. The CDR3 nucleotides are TGTGCCATCAGTACAACAGGGTTGGATGAGCAGTTCTTC.

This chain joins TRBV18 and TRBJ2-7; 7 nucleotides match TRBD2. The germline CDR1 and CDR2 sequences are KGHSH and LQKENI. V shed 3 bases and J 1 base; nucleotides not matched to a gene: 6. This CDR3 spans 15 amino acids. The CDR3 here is CASSPSPGGSYEQYF. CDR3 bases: TGTGCCAGCTCACCGTCCCCGGGAGGTTCCTACGAGCAGTACTTC.

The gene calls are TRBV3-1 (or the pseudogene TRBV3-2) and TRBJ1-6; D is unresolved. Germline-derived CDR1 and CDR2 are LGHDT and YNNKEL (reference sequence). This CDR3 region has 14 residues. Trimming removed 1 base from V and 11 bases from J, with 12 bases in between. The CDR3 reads CASSQGGSSPPLHF. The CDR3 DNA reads TGTGCCAGCAGCCAAGGAGGTAGCAGTCCACCCCTCCACTTT.

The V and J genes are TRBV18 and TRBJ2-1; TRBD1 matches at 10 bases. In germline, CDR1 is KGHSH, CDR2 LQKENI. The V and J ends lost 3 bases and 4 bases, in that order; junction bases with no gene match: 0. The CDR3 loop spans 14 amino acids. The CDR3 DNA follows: TGTGCCAGCTCACCGGGACAGGGGTACAATGAGCAGTTCTTC. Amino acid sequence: CASSPGQGYNEQFF.

CDR3 amino acids: CASSKGPGVRPGANVLTF. CDR3 sequence (DNA): TGTGCCAGCAGCAAAGGGCCAGGGGTTCGGCCTGGGGCCAACGTCCTGACTTTC. This chain links TRBV21-1 with TRBJ2-6; TRBD1 is taken as the D call from the table, unchecked against the DNA. TRBV21-1 is designated a pseudogene. CDR3 length equals 18 residues.

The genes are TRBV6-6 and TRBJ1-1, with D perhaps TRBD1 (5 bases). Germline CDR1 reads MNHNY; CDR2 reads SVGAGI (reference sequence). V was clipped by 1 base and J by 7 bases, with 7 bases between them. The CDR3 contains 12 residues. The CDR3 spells CASSYFQGEAFF. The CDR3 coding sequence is TGTGCCAGCAGTTACTTTCAGGGTGAAGCTTTCTTT.

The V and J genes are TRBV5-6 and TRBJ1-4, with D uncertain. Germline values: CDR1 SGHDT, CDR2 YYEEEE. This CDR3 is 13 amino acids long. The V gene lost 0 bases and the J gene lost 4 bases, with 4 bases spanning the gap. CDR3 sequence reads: CASSLDFNEKLFF. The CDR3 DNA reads TGTGCCAGCAGCTTGGACTTTAATGAAAAACTGTTTTTT. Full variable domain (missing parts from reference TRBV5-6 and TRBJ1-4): DAGVTQSPTHLIKTRGQQVTLRCSPKSGHDTVSWYQQALGQGPQFIFQYYEEEERQRGNFPDRFSGHQFPNYSSELNVNALLLGDSALYLCASSLDFNEKLFFGSGTQLSVL.

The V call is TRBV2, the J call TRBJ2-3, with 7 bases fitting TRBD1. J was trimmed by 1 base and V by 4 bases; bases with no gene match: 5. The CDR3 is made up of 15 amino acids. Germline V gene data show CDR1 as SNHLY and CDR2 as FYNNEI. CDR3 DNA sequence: TGTGCCAGCAGTGGGCAGGGGGTCCGCACAGATACGCAGTATTTT. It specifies CASSGQGVRTDTQYF. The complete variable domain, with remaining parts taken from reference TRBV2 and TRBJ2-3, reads EPEVTQTPSHQVTQMGQEVILRCVPISNHLYFYWYRQILGQKVEFLVSFYNNEISEKSEIFDDQFSVERPDGSNFTLKIRSTKLEDSAMYFCASSGQGVRTDTQYFGPGTRLTVL.

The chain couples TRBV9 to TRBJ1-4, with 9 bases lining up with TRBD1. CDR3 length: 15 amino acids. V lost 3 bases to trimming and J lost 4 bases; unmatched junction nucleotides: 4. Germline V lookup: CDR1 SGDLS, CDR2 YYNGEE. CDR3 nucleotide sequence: TGTGCCAGCAGCGCCGGGACAGGGTATAATGAAAAACTGTTTTTT. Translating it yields CASSAGTGYNEKLFF.

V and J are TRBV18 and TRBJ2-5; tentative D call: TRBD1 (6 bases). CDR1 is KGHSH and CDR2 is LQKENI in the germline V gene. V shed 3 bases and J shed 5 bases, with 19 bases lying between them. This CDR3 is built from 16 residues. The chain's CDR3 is CASSPPVGGGAETQYF. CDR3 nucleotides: TGTGCCAGCTCACCTCCTGTGGGTGGGGGCGCGGAGACCCAGTACTTC.

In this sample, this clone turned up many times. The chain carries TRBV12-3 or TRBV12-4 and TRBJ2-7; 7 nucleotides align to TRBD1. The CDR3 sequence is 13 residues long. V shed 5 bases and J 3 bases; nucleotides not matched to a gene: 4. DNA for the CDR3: TGTGCCAGCAGTAGGGGACAGATCTACGAGCAGTACTTC. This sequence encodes CASSRGQIYEQYF.

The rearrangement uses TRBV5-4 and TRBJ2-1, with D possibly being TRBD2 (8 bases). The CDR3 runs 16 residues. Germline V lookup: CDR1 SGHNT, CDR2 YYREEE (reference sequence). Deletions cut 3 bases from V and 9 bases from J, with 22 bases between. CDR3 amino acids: CASSSRQGTAGAEQFF. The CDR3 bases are TGTGCCAGCAGCTCGAGACAGGGAACAGCGGGAGCTGAGCAGTTCTTC.

CDR3: CASSPGGWAKNIQYF. CDR3 nucleotide sequence: TGTGCCAGCAGCCCAGGGGGGTGGGCCAAAAACATTCAGTACTTC. This chain connects TRBV28 to TRBJ2-4; D may be TRBD1 (7 bases). This CDR3 region has 15 residues. V lost 6 bases to trimming and J lost 1 base, with 13 bases between them. Looked up from germline, CDR1 is MDHEN and CDR2 is SYDVKM.

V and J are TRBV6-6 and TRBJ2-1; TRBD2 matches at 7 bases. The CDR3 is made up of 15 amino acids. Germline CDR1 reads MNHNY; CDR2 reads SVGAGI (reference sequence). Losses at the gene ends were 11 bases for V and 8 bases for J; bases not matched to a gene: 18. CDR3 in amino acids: CALRGAGVGYDEQFF. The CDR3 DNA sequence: TGTGCCCTAAGAGGGGCGGGAGTGGGGTACGATGAGCAGTTCTTC.